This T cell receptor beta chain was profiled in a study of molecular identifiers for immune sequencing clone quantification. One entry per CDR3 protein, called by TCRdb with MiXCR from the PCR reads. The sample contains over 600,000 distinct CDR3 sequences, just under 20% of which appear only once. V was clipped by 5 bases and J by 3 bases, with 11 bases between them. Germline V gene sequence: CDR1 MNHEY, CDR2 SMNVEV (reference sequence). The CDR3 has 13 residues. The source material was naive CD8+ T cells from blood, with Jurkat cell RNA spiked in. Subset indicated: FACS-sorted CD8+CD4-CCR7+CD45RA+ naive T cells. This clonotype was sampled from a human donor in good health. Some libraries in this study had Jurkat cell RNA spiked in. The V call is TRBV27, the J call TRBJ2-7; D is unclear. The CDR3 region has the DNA TGTGCCAGCAGTGTAGACACCAACTACGAGCAGTACTTC. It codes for CASSVDTNYEQYF.